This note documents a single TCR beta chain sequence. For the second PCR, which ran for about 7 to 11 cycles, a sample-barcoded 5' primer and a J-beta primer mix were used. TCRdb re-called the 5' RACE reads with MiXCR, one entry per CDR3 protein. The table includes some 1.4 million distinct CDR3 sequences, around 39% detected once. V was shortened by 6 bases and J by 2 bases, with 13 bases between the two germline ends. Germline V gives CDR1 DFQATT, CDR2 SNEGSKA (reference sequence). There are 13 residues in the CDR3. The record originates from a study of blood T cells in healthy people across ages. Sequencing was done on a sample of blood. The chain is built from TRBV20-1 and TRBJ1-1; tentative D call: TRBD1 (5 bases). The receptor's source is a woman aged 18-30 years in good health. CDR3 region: CSAAMTANTEAFF. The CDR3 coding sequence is TGCAGTGCGGCGATGACAGCTAACACTGAAGCTTTCTTT.